This T cell receptor beta chain is drawn from a study of cytomegalovirus exposure and HLA in healthy donors. The CDR3 contains 14 residues. Trimming took 5 bases from V and 3 from J, leaving 14 bases between them. The V gene's germline CDR1 is SGHVS and CDR2 FNYEAQ. The PCR had 60 Vbeta and 13 Jbeta primers. Sequencing was performed with immunoSEQ multiplex PCR; in TCRdb, only in-frame clones are kept and a portion is missing. This table holds around 120,000 clones, approximately 72% found once. The source is a man in his sixties in good health and CMV-seropositive. Sequencing was performed on PBMCs. V is TRBV7-6 and J is TRBJ2-7; D is unclear. CDR3 DNA sequence: TGTGCCAGCAGCCCGAGCGTCAGTAGCTACGAGCAGTACTTC. The encoded protein is CASSPSVSSYEQYF.